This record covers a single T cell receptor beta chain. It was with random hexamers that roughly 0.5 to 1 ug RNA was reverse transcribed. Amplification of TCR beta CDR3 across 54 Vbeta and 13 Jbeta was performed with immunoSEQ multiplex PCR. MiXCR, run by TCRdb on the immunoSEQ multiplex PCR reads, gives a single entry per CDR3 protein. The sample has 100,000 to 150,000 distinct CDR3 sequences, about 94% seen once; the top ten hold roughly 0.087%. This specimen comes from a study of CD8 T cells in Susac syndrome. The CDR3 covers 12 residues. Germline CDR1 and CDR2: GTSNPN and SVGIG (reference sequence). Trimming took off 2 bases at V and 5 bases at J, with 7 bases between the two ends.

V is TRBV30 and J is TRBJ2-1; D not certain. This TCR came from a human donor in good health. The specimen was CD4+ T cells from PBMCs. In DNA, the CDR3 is TGTGCCTGGAGTAGGGATAACAATGAGCAGTTCTTC. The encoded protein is CAWSRDNNEQFF.